This T cell receptor beta chain was captured in a study of type 1 and type 2 diabetes patients. PCR was run on genomic DNA. A primer set of 30 forward and 13 reverse primers amplified the CDR3. MiXCR, applied by TCRdb to the multiplex PCR reads, yields one record per CDR3 protein. This sample has about 270,000 distinct CDR3 sequences, with approximately 45% found just once. Each participant gave about 10 milliliters of peripheral blood. The CDR3 has 17 amino acids. Losses at the gene ends were 3 bases for V and 1 base for J; bases not matched to a gene: 6. Germline V gene data show CDR1 as SGDLS and CDR2 as YYNGEE.

The sequenced material came from peripheral blood mononuclear cells (PBMCs). The TCR was taken from a man aged 18 to 29 with type 2 diabetes. This chain links TRBV9 with TRBJ2-1; 11 nucleotides agree with TRBD2. The CDR3 spells CASSAKGLADSYNEQFF. CDR3 nucleotides: TGTGCCAGCAGCGCCAAGGGACTAGCGGATTCCTACAATGAGCAGTTCTTC.